This T cell receptor (beta chain) is from a study of blood T cell repertoires in COVID-19. Turning to the study itself: Acute and convalescent COVID-19 specimens originated in the United States, Italy and Spain.

Germline CDR1 is SQVTM and CDR2 is ANQGSEA. J was trimmed by 8 bases and V by 6 bases; bases with no gene match: 9. The CDR3 has 14 residues. Authors' analysis steps: Reference gene primer amplification gave nucleated cell count estimates. TCRdb keeps only in-frame clones here, not all; method: immunoSEQ multiplex PCR. For V, J and clone size, that table is used; D and trimming come from the DNA. The profile shows 200,000 to 250,000 clones, around four fifths of them singletons. Sequenced material: peripheral blood. This TCR came from a woman of 80 years or more with COVID-19, enrolled during active disease. V and J are TRBV29-1 and TRBJ1-6; 8 bases fit TRBD1. This CDR3 reads CSVRSSGGDSPLHF. The CDR3, as DNA: TGCAGCGTCCGGAGCTCAGGGGGCGATTCACCCCTCCACTTT.